This T cell receptor beta chain was captured by sequencing in a study of T cell responses to AZD1222 COVID-19 vaccine. In the study overall: Doses given second, at about 4 or about 12 weeks, were pooled.

Whole-study findings and limits: Donors were largely white British and mainly female; clonal diversity was possibly underestimated. CD4 TCRs linked to vaccination spanned spike, dominating at 160-218 and 743-854. Repertoire samples came only from after the peak T cell response.

Method: immunoSEQ multiplex PCR; TCRdb's copy keeps in-frame clones and lacks some. The data show 150,000 or so clones, 85% to 95% seen once. This clone was detected once. Antigen unknown. Sequenced material: peripheral blood, taken on day 0 of AZD1222 vaccination. The sequence derives from an adult in good health.

CDR3 DNA: TGTGCCAGCAGTGTAGTAACACCCCTCCACTTT. Translation gives CASSVVTPLHF. The chain carries TRBV2 and TRBJ1-6; D is unclear. Germline lookup yields CDR1 SNHLY and CDR2 FYNNEI. Trimming cost V 4 bases and J 11 bases, with 6 bases left between them. This CDR3 has 11 amino acids.